The clone carrying this TCR beta chain was counted a single time. Its matching antigen is unknown. Primers included in the PCR were 60 Vbeta and 13 Jbeta primers. Only in-frame clones appear in the TCRdb table, and some are missing; sequencing was by immunoSEQ multiplex PCR. The sample records 130,000 or so clones, around 80% being singletons. The sample comes from a study of cytomegalovirus exposure and HLA in healthy donors. Overall study results and limits: There were several of the most significant clusters that appeared linked to common viral pathogens in a later analysis. Most sequenced TCRs were rare (though some public TCRs occurred in many donors). In a later analysis, V- and J-gene trimming of beta chains associated with a DCLRE1C missense variant, replicated independently. Accurate prediction of HLA-A and HLA-B alleles (for most subjects) was reportedly achieved from TCR beta sequences.

This CDR3 contains 14 residues. With V trimmed by 4 bases and J by 4 bases, 5 bases remained unmatched. Germline CDR1 SGHNT, CDR2 YYREEE (reference sequence). The receptor comes from a man in his forties in good health and CMV-seronegative. Sequencing used PBMCs. This chain connects TRBV5-4 to TRBJ1-2; 9 positions match TRBD1. The CDR3 sequence is CASSPWTGAYGYTF. DNA for the CDR3: TGTGCCAGCAGCCCCTGGACAGGGGCCTATGGCTACACCTTC. Full variable domain (outside the CDR3, taken from reference TRBV5-4 and TRBJ1-2): ETGVTQSPTHLIKTRGQQVTLRCSSQSGHNTVSWYQQALGQGPQFIFQYYREEENGRGNFPPRFSGLQFPNYSSELNVNALELDDSALYLCASSPWTGAYGYTFGSGTRLTVV.